This T cell receptor beta chain was sequenced during a study of blood T cell repertoires in COVID-19. Sequencing was performed with immunoSEQ multiplex PCR; in TCRdb, only in-frame clones are kept and a portion is missing. This table holds 300,000 or so clones, around 84% found once. The germline V gene encodes CDR1 LNHDA and CDR2 SQIVND (reference sequence). The CDR3 has 15 amino acids. Trimming stripped 4 bases from V and 1 base from J, with 13 bases between. Enrollees, 18 to 89 years old, lived in some 24 US areas. The J gene is TRBJ1-1, the V gene TRBV19; the D gene is possibly TRBD1 (5 bases). Input material: PBMCs or T cells enriched from blood (not recorded which). The origin of this receptor is a woman aged 18 to 35 who had recovered from COVID-19. As DNA, the CDR3 is TGTGCCAGTAGTACCAATTCCGACAGGAACACTGAAGCTTTCTTT. Encoded protein: CASSTNSDRNTEAFF.